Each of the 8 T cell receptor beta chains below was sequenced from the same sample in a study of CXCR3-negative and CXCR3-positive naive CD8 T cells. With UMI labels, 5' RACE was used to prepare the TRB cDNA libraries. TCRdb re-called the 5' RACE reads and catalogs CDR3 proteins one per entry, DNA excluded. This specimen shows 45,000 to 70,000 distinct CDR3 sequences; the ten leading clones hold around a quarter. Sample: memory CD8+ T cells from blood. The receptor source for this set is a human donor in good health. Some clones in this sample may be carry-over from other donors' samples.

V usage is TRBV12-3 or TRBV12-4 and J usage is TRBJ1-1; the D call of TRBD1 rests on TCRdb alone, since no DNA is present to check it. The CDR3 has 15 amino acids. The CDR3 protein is CASWRDSGWNTEAFF.

The CDR3: CASSPARGNYEAFF. The rearrangement joins TRBV7-9 to TRBJ1-1; TCRdb designates TRBD1, a call that cannot be tested without DNA. CDR3 size: 14 residues. The germline CDR1 and CDR2 sequences are SEHNR and FQNEAQ (reference sequence).

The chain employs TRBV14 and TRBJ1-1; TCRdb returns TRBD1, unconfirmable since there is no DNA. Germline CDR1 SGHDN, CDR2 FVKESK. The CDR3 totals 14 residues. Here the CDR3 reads CASSQVGAGVEAFF.

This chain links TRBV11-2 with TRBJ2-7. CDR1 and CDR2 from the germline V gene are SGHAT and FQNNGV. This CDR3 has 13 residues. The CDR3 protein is CASSSTGLYEQYF.

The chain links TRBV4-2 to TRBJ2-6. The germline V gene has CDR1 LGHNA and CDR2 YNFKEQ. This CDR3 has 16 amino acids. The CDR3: CASSQEKETGANVLTF.

The CDR3 here is CASGFPSGPQHF. The chain has TRBV7-9 and TRBJ1-5. Germline assignment: CDR1 SEHNR and CDR2 FQNEAQ (reference sequence). This CDR3 is 12 amino acids long.

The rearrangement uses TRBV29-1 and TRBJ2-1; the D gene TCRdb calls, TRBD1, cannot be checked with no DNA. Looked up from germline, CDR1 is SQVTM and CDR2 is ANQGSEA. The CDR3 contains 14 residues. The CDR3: CSVEGQGEDNEQFF.

CDR3 amino acids: CASSEQDSYNEQFF. This rearrangement joins TRBV6-1 to TRBJ2-1. The length of the CDR3 is 14 residues. Germline loops: CDR1 MNHNS, CDR2 SASEGT.